This entry describes one T cell receptor beta chain. Its antigen is not known. These data are taken from a study of T cell responses to AZD1222 COVID-19 vaccine. In the study overall: Second-dose timings of about 4 or about 12 weeks were pooled. Regarding the study as a whole: No day 14 peak samples; only post-peak repertoires were characterized. Baseline seropositives among AZD1222 recipients totaled only six or seven. Dominant CD4 TCR responses targeted spike regions 160-218 and 743-854.

V dropped 4 bases and J dropped 3 bases, with 20 bases sitting between them. The CDR3 covers 16 residues. The germline V gene encodes CDR1 SGHRS and CDR2 YFSETQ. Produced via immunoSEQ multiplex PCR; TCRdb's table is partial and in-frame only. The sample has more than 140,000 clones, about 90% seen once; the top ten hold about 5.3%. The starting material was peripheral blood, obtained on day 0 of AZD1222 vaccination. The chain recombines TRBV5-1 with TRBJ2-7, with D hard to call. The clonotype comes from an adult in good health. The CDR3 here is CASSPSRSADNYEQYF. The CDR3 DNA reads TGCGCCAGCAGCCCCTCTAGGTCGGCAGACAACTACGAGCAGTACTTC.